This TCR beta chain was sequenced in a study of control samples from healthy donors and cancer patients. Using immunoSEQ multiplex PCR, the repertoire was profiled, and TCRdb retains in-frame clones only, with some absent. Of more than 110,000 clones listed, about 88% are singletons. V shed 4 bases and J shed 3 bases, with 13 bases lying between them. Germline V gene lookup returns CDR1 SQVTM and CDR2 ANQGSEA. There are 13 residues in the CDR3. V usage is TRBV29-1 and J usage is TRBJ2-7; tentative D call: TRBD1 (6 bases). Sample: blood. The clonotype comes from a woman between 25 and 40 years old in good health. CDR3 DNA: TGCAGCGTTGCTCCGGACAGCGGCTACGAGCAGTACTTC. Translation: CSVAPDSGYEQYF.